This is a list of T cell receptor beta chains from one sample in a study of OX40 agonist ivuxolimab in advanced cancers. Measured with immunoSEQ multiplex PCR; TCRdb has only the in-frame clones, and not every one. The data contain under 140,000 clones, around nine tenths of them singletons. Source: CD4+ or CD8+ T cells sorted from blood, taken in a trial of the OX40 agonist ivuxolimab. The source is an adult with an advanced solid tumor such as melanoma, head and neck, liver or kidney cancer. Both conserved end residues are part of each CDR3. D genes are given only for firm matches. Part of the rows lack a size; the others show once, few, many or a class for expanded clones.

v_call	d_call	clone_size	j_call	cdr3_nt	cdr3_aa
TRBV6-4	NA	NA	TRBJ2-7	TGTGCCAGCAGTACCGAATTAGACAGTTACGAGCAGTACTTC	CASSTELDSYEQYF
TRBV28	TRBD1	NA	TRBJ1-1	TGTGCCAGCAGCCCTGACAGGGGGGACGAAGCTTTCTTT	CASSPDRGDEAFF
TRBV7-3	TRBD1	NA	TRBJ2-2	TGTGCCAGCAGTCCCTCCGGGACAGGGAACACCGGGGAGCTGTTTTTT	CASSPSGTGNTGELFF
TRBV15	TRBD1	NA	TRBJ2-5	TGTGCCACCAGCAGAGATCGAGGGGGCGGCCAAGAGACCCAGTACTTC	CATSRDRGGGQETQYF
TRBV7-9	TRBD2	NA	TRBJ2-2	TGTGCCAGCAGGACTAGCGGAAGCACCGGGGAGCTGTTTTTT	CASRTSGSTGELFF
TRBV19	NA	few	TRBJ1-2	TGTGCCAGTAGTATAGAAGGCGGTTATGGCTACACCTTC	CASSIEGGYGYTF
TRBV7-2	NA	NA	TRBJ2-5	TGTGCCAGCAGCTCTACCTCCCAAGGGTCCCAGTACTTC	CASSSTSQGSQYF
TRBV5-1	TRBD1	NA	TRBJ1-1	TGCGCCAGCAGCACGGGACAGGTGAACACTGAAGCTTTCTTT	CASSTGQVNTEAFF
TRBV2	NA	NA	TRBJ1-3	TGTGCCAGCAGTCCCCCCGGACAGAGCTCTGGAAACACCATATATTTT	CASSPPGQSSGNTIYF
TRBV7-8	NA	NA	TRBJ2-5	TGTGCCAGCACCGGAGGGGGATCCCAAGAGACCCAGTACTTC	CASTGGGSQETQYF
TRBV18	TRBD1	NA	TRBJ2-1	TGTGCCAGCTCACCCTCGACAGGGTCCTACAATGAGCAGTTCTTC	CASSPSTGSYNEQFF
TRBV7-2	NA	NA	TRBJ2-3	TGTGCCAGCAGCTTCGAGGGGGGACGTGTGCAGTATTTT	CASSFEGGRVQYF
TRBV5-1	TRBD1	NA	TRBJ2-7	TGCGCCAGCAGTCCGAGGGACAGCCGTTGGGGTAGGTCCTACGAGCAGTACTTC	CASSPRDSRWGRSYEQYF
TRBV27	TRBD1	NA	TRBJ2-7	TGTGCCAGCACCCCCCGGGACAGCTACGAGCAGTACTTC	CASTPRDSYEQYF
TRBV7-2	NA	NA	TRBJ2-1	TGTGCCAGCAGCCCGGGACGGGATCGGGAGCAGTTCTTC	CASSPGRDREQFF
TRBV2	TRBD1	few	TRBJ1-2	TGTGCCAGCAGGAGGACAGGGACGAATGGCTACACCTTC	CASRRTGTNGYTF
TRBV7-2	NA	NA	TRBJ1-2	TGTGCCAGCAGCTTAGAGGTCAGAATCTATGGCTACACCTTC	CASSLEVRIYGYTF
TRBV6-1	NA	NA	TRBJ2-5	TGTGCCAGCAGTGAGGGGGGTTACGAGACCCAGTACTTC	CASSEGGYETQYF
TRBV15	NA	NA	TRBJ1-3	TGTGCCACCAGCAGAGACTACACGAGCTCTGGAAACACCATATATTTT	CATSRDYTSSGNTIYF
TRBV7-9	TRBD1	NA	TRBJ1-2	TGTGCCAGCAGCCCTACTCTGACAGGGATGATTGGCTACACCTTC	CASSPTLTGMIGYTF
TRBV5-6	TRBD1	NA	TRBJ2-7	TGTGCCAGCAGCTTGCGATCGTCCGGGACAGGACTAAAGAGGCAGTACTTC	CASSLRSSGTGLKRQYF
TRBV7-3	NA	NA	TRBJ2-6	TGTGCCAGCAGCTTAAGTGGGGGAGCTGGGGCCAACGTCCTGACTTTC	CASSLSGGAGANVLTF
TRBV5-5	NA	NA	TRBJ1-1	TGTGCCAGCAGCTTGTATGGGCGGAACACTGAAGCTTTCTTT	CASSLYGRNTEAFF
TRBV4-3	NA	NA	TRBJ1-6	TGCGCCAGCAGCCCCAGCCTCGGTGTCGGACGCTCACCCCTCCACTTT	CASSPSLGVGRSPLHF
TRBV2	NA	NA	TRBJ2-3	TGTGCCACCGCCGGAAGCACAGATACGCAGTATTTT	CATAGSTDTQYF
TRBV9	NA	NA	TRBJ1-1	TGTGCCAGCAGCACAGGGCCGGTGAACACTGAAGCTTTCTTT	CASSTGPVNTEAFF
TRBV5-4	TRBD2	NA	TRBJ2-3	TGTGCCAGCAGCGCTGGCGGGCGGGAGGGGAATACGCAGTATTTT	CASSAGGREGNTQYF
TRBV27	NA	NA	TRBJ1-3	TGTGCCAGCAGTTCCGAGGGACTTACTGGAAACACCATATATTTT	CASSSEGLTGNTIYF
TRBV15	TRBD2	NA	TRBJ2-2	TGTGCCACCAGCGGGGTAGCGGGAGTGCCCGGGGAGCTGTTTTTT	CATSGVAGVPGELFF
TRBV19	NA	NA	TRBJ1-5	TGTGCCAGTAGGGTCGCGGGGAGCAATCAGCCCCAGCATTTT	CASRVAGSNQPQHF
TRBV27	NA	NA	TRBJ1-2	TGTGCCAGCAGTTTCAGGTCAGGCGCGGCAAGAGGCTACACCTTC	CASSFRSGAARGYTF
TRBV6-4	NA	NA	TRBJ2-2	TGTGCCAGCAGAAGAGGGGGGACCGGGGAGCTGTTTTTT	CASRRGGTGELFF
TRBV10-3	TRBD2	NA	TRBJ2-2	TGTGCCATCAGGGGGGGACTAGCGGGAAGTGCCGGGGAGCTGTTTTTT	CAIRGGLAGSAGELFF
TRBV6-5	NA	NA	TRBJ1-2	TGTGCCAGCAGTTACAAATGGGACAACTATGGCTACACCTTC	CASSYKWDNYGYTF
TRBV6-5	NA	NA	TRBJ1-4	TGTGCCAGCAGTTACTCGGACGCTGTACGAGGGGGAAAACTGTTTTTT	CASSYSDAVRGGKLFF
TRBV28	TRBD1	NA	TRBJ2-6	TGTGCCTCAAGAGGGGGCGCCTCTGGGGCCAACGTCCTGACTTTC	CASRGGASGANVLTF
TRBV7-8	TRBD1	NA	TRBJ1-1	TGTGCCAGCAGCCGGGACAGGAGGGATACTGAAGCTTTCTTT	CASSRDRRDTEAFF
TRBV7-9	NA	once	TRBJ2-7	TGTGCCAGCAGCTTAGGGGGGAAGGACCACGAGCAGTACTTC	CASSLGGKDHEQYF
TRBV15	NA	NA	TRBJ2-7	TGTGCCACCAGCAGAGGGTTCTACGAGCAGTACTTC	CATSRGFYEQYF
TRBV7-3	NA	once	TRBJ2-1	TGTGCCAGCAGCATTGGGACTAATGAGCAGTTCTTC	CASSIGTNEQFF
TRBV19	NA	NA	TRBJ1-1	TGTGCCAGTAGTACAGGCCTGAACACTGAAGCTTTCTTT	CASSTGLNTEAFF
TRBV6-5	NA	NA	TRBJ1-5	TGTGCCAGCAGCCGTCAGGGGAAGAGCAATCAGCCCCAGCATTTT	CASSRQGKSNQPQHF
TRBV4-3	TRBD1	NA	TRBJ2-3	TGCGCCAGCAGCCTCCGACAGGGACCAGATACGCAGTATTTT	CASSLRQGPDTQYF
TRBV28	NA	NA	TRBJ1-6	TGTGCCAGCAGTCCGGGGGGCTTCCTTAATTCACCCCTCCACTTT	CASSPGGFLNSPLHF
TRBV2	NA	NA	TRBJ2-3	TGTGCCAGCAGTCCGGACACAGATACGCAGTATTTT	CASSPDTDTQYF
TRBV10-2	NA	NA	TRBJ1-5	TGCGCCAGCAGTGACCGGGACAGCAATCAGCCCCAGCATTTT	CASSDRDSNQPQHF
TRBV4-1	NA	NA	TRBJ2-6	TGCGCCAGCAGCCAAGATCGGACAGAAGAGAGCTCTGGGGCCAACGTCCTGACTTTC	CASSQDRTEESSGANVLTF
TRBV7-3	NA	NA	TRBJ1-1	TGTGCCAGCAGCTTAGAAGGGCCGAAGAACACTGAAGCTTTCTTT	CASSLEGPKNTEAFF
TRBV11-2	NA	NA	TRBJ1-1	TGTGCCAGCAGCTTAGTCGGGAACACTGAAGCTTTCTTT	CASSLVGNTEAFF
TRBV4-1	NA	NA	TRBJ2-1	TGCGCCAGCAGCCAATTCGGGAGGCCAGGGGGCGAAAGGGTACACAATGAGCAGTTCTTC	CASSQFGRPGGERVHNEQFF
TRBV5-4	TRBD1	once	TRBJ2-7	TGTGCCAGCACCCGGGACAGGGGGGACTACGAGCAGTACTTC	CASTRDRGDYEQYF